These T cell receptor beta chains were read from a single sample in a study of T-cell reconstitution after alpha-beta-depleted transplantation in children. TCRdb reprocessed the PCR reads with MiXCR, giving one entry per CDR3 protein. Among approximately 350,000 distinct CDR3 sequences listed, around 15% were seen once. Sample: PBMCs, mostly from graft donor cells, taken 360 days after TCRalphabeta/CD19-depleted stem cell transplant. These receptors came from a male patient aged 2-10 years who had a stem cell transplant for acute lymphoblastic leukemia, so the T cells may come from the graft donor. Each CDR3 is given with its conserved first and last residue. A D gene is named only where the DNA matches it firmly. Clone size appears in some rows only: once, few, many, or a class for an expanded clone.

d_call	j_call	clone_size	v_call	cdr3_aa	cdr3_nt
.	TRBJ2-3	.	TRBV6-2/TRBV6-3	CASSWGDTDTQYF	TGTGCCAGCAGTTGGGGGGACACAGATACGCAGTATTTT
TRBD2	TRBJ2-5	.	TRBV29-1	CSVFGGETQYF	TGCAGCGTTTTCGGGGGGGAGACCCAGTACTTC
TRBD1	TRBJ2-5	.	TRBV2	CASRRVQGAKGLDHF	TGTGCCAGCAGGAGGGTACAGGGGGCAAAGGGGTTGGATCACTTC
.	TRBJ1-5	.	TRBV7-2	CASSWGEYNQPQHF	TGTGCCAGCAGCTGGGGGGAATACAATCAGCCCCAGCATTTT
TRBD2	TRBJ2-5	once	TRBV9	CASSISSGRQETQYF	TGTGCCAGCAGCATCTCTAGCGGGAGACAAGAGACCCAGTACTTC
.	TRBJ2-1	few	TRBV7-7	CASSYTRSNEQFF	TGTGCTAGCAGCTATACTAGAAGCAATGAGCAGTTCTTC
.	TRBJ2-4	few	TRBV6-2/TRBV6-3	CASSYGGTDWAKNIQYF	TGTGCCAGCAGTTACGGCGGGACAGATTGGGCCAAAAACATTCAGTACTTC
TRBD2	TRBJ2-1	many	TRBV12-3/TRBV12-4	CASGGTSALNEQFF	TGTGCCAGCGGAGGGACTAGCGCGCTCAATGAGCAGTTCTTC
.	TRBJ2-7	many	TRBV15	CATSRGELTAYEQYF	TGTGCCACCAGCAGAGGGGAACTAACAGCATACGAGCAGTACTTC
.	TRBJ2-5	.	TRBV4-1	CASSLRLAETQYF	TGCGCCAGCAGCCTACGTTTAGCGGAGACCCAGTACTTC
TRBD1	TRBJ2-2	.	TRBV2	CASSRRDRAYTGELFF	TGTGCCAGCAGTCGCCGAGACAGGGCTTACACCGGGGAGCTGTTTTTT
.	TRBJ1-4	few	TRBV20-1	CSARDLNEKLFF	TGCAGTGCTAGAGATCTTAATGAAAAACTGTTTTTT
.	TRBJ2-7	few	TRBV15	CATSREGSRYEQYF	TGTGCCACCAGCCGAGAGGGGAGTCGCTACGAGCAGTACTTC
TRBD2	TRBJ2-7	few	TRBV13	CASSLRLAGGPSSYEQYF	TGTGCCAGCAGCCTACGACTAGCGGGAGGACCCAGCTCCTACGAGCAGTACTTC
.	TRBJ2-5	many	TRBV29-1	CSVLDKERVRQYF	TGCAGCGTTCTCGACAAGGAGCGCGTTCGCCAGTACTTC
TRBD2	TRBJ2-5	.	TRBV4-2	CASSQGWTSVHSAETQYF	TGTGCCAGCAGCCAAGGGTGGACTAGCGTTCACTCCGCGGAGACCCAGTACTTC
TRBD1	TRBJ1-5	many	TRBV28	CASRYGTGRNQPQHF	TGTGCCAGCAGATATGGGACAGGGAGAAATCAGCCCCAGCATTTT
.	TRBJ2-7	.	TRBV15	CATSRATTGPSYEQYF	TGTGCCACCAGCAGAGCTACAACGGGACCCTCCTACGAGCAGTACTTC
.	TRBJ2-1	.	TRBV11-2	CASSLVGIAGGLSHNEQFF	TGTGCCAGCAGCTTAGTCGGGATTGCCGGGGGGCTTTCTCACAATGAGCAGTTCTTC
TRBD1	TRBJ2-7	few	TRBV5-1	CASSLDRDSPYEQYF	TGCGCCAGCAGCTTGGACAGGGACAGCCCCTACGAGCAGTACTTC
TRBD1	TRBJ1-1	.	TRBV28	CASMSGQGSRTEAFF	TGTGCCAGCATGAGTGGACAGGGAAGTAGAACTGAAGCTTTCTTT
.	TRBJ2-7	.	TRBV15	CATSGTRGALDEQYF	TGTGCCACCAGCGGGACCAGGGGCGCACTCGACGAGCAGTACTTC
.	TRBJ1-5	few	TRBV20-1	CSANRVFNQPQHF	TGCAGTGCTAACAGGGTTTTCAATCAGCCCCAGCATTTT
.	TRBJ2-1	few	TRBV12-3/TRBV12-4	CASSLAGSSPYNEQFF	TGTGCCAGCAGTTTAGCAGGGAGTTCCCCCTACAATGAGCAGTTCTTC
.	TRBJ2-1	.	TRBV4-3	CASSPPTSNEQFF	TGCGCCAGCAGCCCACCGACTAGCAATGAGCAGTTCTTC
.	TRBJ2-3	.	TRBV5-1	CASSSQASTDTQYF	TGCGCCAGCAGCTCCCAGGCTAGCACAGATACGCAGTATTTT
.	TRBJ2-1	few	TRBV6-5	CASSYGTPPNEQFF	TGTGCCAGCAGTTACGGTACTCCGCCCAATGAGCAGTTCTTC
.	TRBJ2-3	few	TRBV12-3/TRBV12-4	CASSLGRDFTDTQYF	TGTGCCAGCAGTTTGGGGCGGGACTTCACAGATACGCAGTATTTT